These T cell receptor beta chains were read from a single sample in a study of T cell responses to AZD1222 COVID-19 vaccine. TCRdb's table, derived via immunoSEQ multiplex PCR, lists solely in-frame clones and lacks some. The sample gives roughly 81,000 clones, roughly 88% of which show up once; around 17% is in the top ten. Material: peripheral blood, obtained on day 0 of AZD1222 vaccination. The receptors come from an adult in good health. The CDR3 runs from the conserved cysteine through the conserved F or W. The order of the fields is V gene, D gene, clone size, J gene, CDR3 DNA, CDR3 protein. A D gene is named only where the DNA matches it firmly. Rows give clone size only sometimes, using once, few, many, or a class for an expanded clone.

V: TRBV5-6; D: -; size: -; J: TRBJ2-3; DNA: TGTGCCAGCGGAATCCTGGACTACAGCACAGATACGCAGTATTTT; CDR3: CASGILDYSTDTQYF
V: TRBV19; D: -; size: -; J: TRBJ1-6; DNA: TGTGCCACCCGGGCGCAAATTTTGGGGCAATCACCCCTCCACTTT; CDR3: CATRAQILGQSPLHF
V: TRBV19; D: -; size: many; J: TRBJ2-2; DNA: TGTGCCAGTAGTATTCCTTATTCGGTTACCGGGGAGCTGTTTTTT; CDR3: CASSIPYSVTGELFF
V: TRBV7-9; D: TRBD2; size: -; J: TRBJ2-3; DNA: TGTGCCAGCAGCTTAGCCGGGAGGCCAGGGGATACGCAGTATTTT; CDR3: CASSLAGRPGDTQYF
V: TRBV29-1; D: -; size: -; J: TRBJ1-5; DNA: TGCAGCGTTGAACCGGGCAGGGATCAGCCCCAGCATTTT; CDR3: CSVEPGRDQPQHF
V: TRBV7-9; D: -; size: -; J: TRBJ1-4; DNA: TGTGCCAGCAGCCCCCCAGTTCCCCGGGGGAAACTGTTTTTT; CDR3: CASSPPVPRGKLFF
V: TRBV5-1; D: TRBD1; size: -; J: TRBJ1-4; DNA: TGCGCCAGCAGCATGGGACAGGGAATAACTAATGAAAAACTGTTTTTT; CDR3: CASSMGQGITNEKLFF
V: TRBV19; D: -; size: -; J: TRBJ2-1; DNA: TGTGCCAGTACTCAGGACAGCTCCTACAATGAGCAGTTCTTC; CDR3: CASTQDSSYNEQFF
V: TRBV18; D: TRBD2; size: -; J: TRBJ2-1; DNA: TGTGCCAGCTCACAAGGACTAGCGCCCTACAATGAGCAGTTCTTC; CDR3: CASSQGLAPYNEQFF
V: TRBV28; D: TRBD1; size: -; J: TRBJ1-2; DNA: TGTGCCAGCAGTTTAAATCAGGGGGTGGGTGGCTACACCTTC; CDR3: CASSLNQGVGGYTF
V: TRBV25-1; D: -; size: once; J: TRBJ1-6; DNA: TGTGCCAGCTCTTATGGATCCTATAATTCACCCCTCCACTTT; CDR3: CASSYGSYNSPLHF
V: TRBV27; D: -; size: -; J: TRBJ2-7; DNA: TGTGCCAGCAGCTGGGACAAAAGATACGAGCAGTACTTC; CDR3: CASSWDKRYEQYF
V: TRBV7-8; D: TRBD2; size: few; J: TRBJ2-3; DNA: TGTGCCAGCAGCCCCTCTAGCGGGAGGGTCACAGATACGCAGTATTTT; CDR3: CASSPSSGRVTDTQYF
V: TRBV6-5; D: -; size: -; J: TRBJ1-1; DNA: TGTGCCAGCAGTTACTCGCGGGGGGGTGGCACTGAAGCTTTCTTT; CDR3: CASSYSRGGGTEAFF
V: TRBV5-1; D: -; size: few; J: TRBJ2-5; DNA: TGCGCCAGCACCTTGGCGCCAGGGACAAGGGGAGGAGAGACCCAGTACTTC; CDR3: CASTLAPGTRGGETQYF
V: TRBV6-5; D: -; size: -; J: TRBJ1-5; DNA: TGTGCCAGCAGTTCCAAAAATCAGCCCCAGCATTTT; CDR3: CASSSKNQPQHF
V: TRBV30; D: TRBD1; size: once; J: TRBJ1-2; DNA: TGTGCCGGGCCCGGAGCAGGGGGGTTTGGCTACACCTTC; CDR3: CAGPGAGGFGYTF
V: TRBV3-1/TRBV3-2; D: -; size: -; J: TRBJ1-2; DNA: TGTGCCAGCAGCGGGCTGAGCTCAGGGATGGGTAATGGCTACACCTTC; CDR3: CASSGLSSGMGNGYTF
V: TRBV6-5; D: -; size: -; J: TRBJ2-1; DNA: TGTGCCAGCAGTTACCAGGGCGGGAACGATGAGCAGTTCTTC; CDR3: CASSYQGGNDEQFF
V: TRBV19; D: -; size: -; J: TRBJ2-1; DNA: TGTGCCAGTAAGTGGGTGGCTACCAGCTCCTACAATGAGCAGTTCTTC; CDR3: CASKWVATSSYNEQFF
V: TRBV20-1; D: -; size: -; J: TRBJ2-1; DNA: TGCAGTGCCAGGGAAGACAATGAGCAGTTCTTC; CDR3: CSAREDNEQFF
V: TRBV5-1; D: -; size: -; J: TRBJ1-1; DNA: TGCGCCAGCAAGCCGGAGGCCCGCACTGAAGCTTTCTTT; CDR3: CASKPEARTEAFF
V: TRBV18; D: -; size: -; J: TRBJ2-7; DNA: TGTGCCAGCTCACCAACGGGGGCGCCGCACGAGCAGTACTTC; CDR3: CASSPTGAPHEQYF
V: TRBV2; D: -; size: -; J: TRBJ2-7; DNA: TGTGCCAGCGGCACCGGGACGTTAACCTACGAGCAGTACTTC; CDR3: CASGTGTLTYEQYF
V: TRBV5-1; D: TRBD1; size: -; J: TRBJ1-1; DNA: TGCGCCAGCAGCCTACAGGGGAACGGCGGGCACACTGAAGCTTTCTTT; CDR3: CASSLQGNGGHTEAFF
V: TRBV7-3; D: TRBD2; size: few; J: TRBJ2-7; DNA: TGTGCCAGCAGCTCTACTAGCGGATACTTTTCAAATCAACCCTACGAGCAGTACTTC; CDR3: CASSSTSGYFSNQPYEQYF
V: TRBV19; D: -; size: -; J: TRBJ2-2; DNA: TGTGCCAGTAGTATAGGAAGGGCCCCACTAACTTCCGGGGAGCTGTTTTTT; CDR3: CASSIGRAPLTSGELFF
V: TRBV11-2; D: -; size: -; J: TRBJ1-3; DNA: TGTGCCAGCAGCTTGAGGGCAGTTGGAAACACCATATATTTT; CDR3: CASSLRAVGNTIYF
V: TRBV11-2; D: -; size: -; J: TRBJ2-1; DNA: TGTGCCAGCAGCCTCTATTTCGGACCCGACAATGAGCAGTTCTTC; CDR3: CASSLYFGPDNEQFF
V: TRBV29-1; D: -; size: -; J: TRBJ1-2; DNA: TGCAGCGTTGGCCAGCCCTATGGCTACACCTTC; CDR3: CSVGQPYGYTF
V: TRBV5-4; D: -; size: -; J: TRBJ2-7; DNA: TGTGCCAGCAGCCGCCCCGGAAGGGGAGTCTCCTACGAGCAGTACTTC; CDR3: CASSRPGRGVSYEQYF